These 16 T cell receptor beta chains were all obtained from the same sample, sequenced in a study of blood T cell repertoires in COVID-19. This table comes from immunoSEQ multiplex PCR, and its TCRdb copy is limited to in-frame clones, with some not included. The data show 90,000 to 150,000 clones, around nine tenths seen once. Sample: peripheral blood. The source of these receptors is a woman aged 45 to 65 with acute or convalescent COVID-19.

This clone showed up just once. The chain has TRBV6-5 and TRBJ2-5; D might be TRBD1 (6 bases). The CDR3 runs to 15 residues. Trimming pared 8 bases from V and 4 bases from J, leaving 20 bases between. Germline loops: CDR1 MNHEY, CDR2 SVGAGI. The DNA for the CDR3 is TGTGCCAGCGTACCCTTACAGGGAAGCGGAGAGACCCAGTACTTC. It translates to CASVPLQGSGETQYF.

The CDR3 spells CASSSRGVSNQPQHF. The DNA of the CDR3 is TGTGCCAGTAGTAGCAGGGGAGTAAGCAATCAGCCCCAGCATTTT. This chain joins TRBV19 and TRBJ1-5, with D possibly matching TRBD1 (6 bases). The CDR3 is 15 residues long. Trimming removed 4 bases at V and 1 base at J, with 11 bases between. CDR1 is LNHDA, CDR2 SQIVND, per germline (reference sequence).

The rearrangement uses TRBV4-3 and TRBJ2-2; 11 nucleotides line up with TRBD2. V trimming: 2 bases; J trimming: 4 bases; junction bases outside the gene matches: 9. There are 18 residues in the CDR3. CDR1 and CDR2 (germline): LGHNA, YSLEER. CDR3 nucleotide sequence: TGCGCCAGCAGCCAACCCCTACTAGCGGGAGCCACCACCGGGGAGCTGTTTTTT. Protein product: CASSQPLLAGATTGELFF.

The rearrangement links TRBV10-2 to TRBJ1-5; 7 bases align to TRBD1. V was clipped by 8 bases and J by 2 bases; unmatched bases: 6. The CDR3 is 14 residues long. Germline values: CDR1 WSHSY, CDR2 SAAADI. This CDR3 is CASCQGDGNQPQHF. CDR3 DNA sequence: TGCGCCAGCTGCCAGGGGGACGGCAATCAGCCCCAGCATTTT.

The chain combines TRBV7-8 with TRBJ2-7, with D possibly matching TRBD1 (5 bases). The ends were cut back, 3 bases at V and 7 bases at J, with 13 bases in the middle. The CDR3 is made up of 13 amino acids. Looked up from germline, CDR1 is SGHVS and CDR2 is FQNEAQ. The CDR3 protein is CASSFTGPLEQYF. The CDR3 nucleotides read TGTGCCAGCAGCTTTACAGGACCCTTGGAGCAGTACTTC.

The gene calls are TRBV6-6 and TRBJ1-3; tentative D call: TRBD1 (5 bases). Germline lookup yields CDR1 MNHNY and CDR2 SVGAGI (reference sequence). The CDR3 contains 13 residues. Trimming stripped 10 bases from V and 1 base from J, with 11 bases between. CDR3 loop: CATTGGSGNTIYF. The DNA of the CDR3 is TGTGCCACCACGGGGGGGTCTGGAAACACCATATATTTT.

The chain carries TRBV5-1 and TRBJ2-7; TRBD1 matches at 7 bases. The germline CDR1 and CDR2 sequences are SGHRS and YFSETQ. The CDR3 length is 13 residues. The V and J ends lost 4 bases and 2 bases, in that order; junction bases with no gene match: 3. This CDR3 reads CASSRTGAYEQYF. CDR3 bases: TGCGCCAGCAGCCGGACAGGCGCCTACGAGCAGTACTTC.

The chain has TRBV21-1 and TRBJ1-3; the table names TRBD1, a call not compared with the DNA. TRBV21-1 is annotated as a pseudogene. There are 15 residues in the CDR3. The DNA for the CDR3 is TGTGCCAGCAGCCAAAAACAGGGCCAGGAGGACACCATATATTTT. Amino acid sequence: CASSQKQGQEDTIYF.

The chain joins TRBV15 to TRBJ1-4; 8 nucleotides agree with TRBD1. This CDR3 has 15 residues. V lost 5 bases, J lost 4 bases, and 6 bases stayed unmatched. The V gene's germline CDR1 is LNHNV and CDR2 YYDKDF (reference sequence). The CDR3 spells CATSSGGQDNEKLFF. DNA for the CDR3: TGTGCCACCAGCTCGGGGGGACAGGATAATGAAAAACTGTTTTTT.

The table lists this clone with a few counts. CDR3 coding DNA: TGTGCCAGCCTGGCGGGGGGGAGTAATCAGTACTTC. Its protein product is CASLAGGSNQYF. This chain links TRBV2 with TRBJ2-4; 9 nucleotides agree with TRBD2. With 8 bases clipped from V and 12 bases from J, the junction kept 8 bases outside the gene matches. Germline loops: CDR1 SNHLY, CDR2 FYNNEI. CDR3 size: 12 residues.

The chain joins TRBV27 to TRBJ2-2; TRBD2 might be the D (5 bases). In germline, CDR1 is MNHEY, CDR2 SMNVEV (reference sequence). Trimming took off 8 bases at V and 4 bases at J, with 11 bases between the two ends. The CDR3 contains 13 residues. CDR3 region: CASALAGTGELFF. The DNA of the CDR3 is TGTGCCAGCGCCCTAGCAGGCACCGGGGAGCTGTTTTTT.

This rearrangement joins TRBV5-1 to TRBJ1-5, with D uncertain. CDR3 length equals 15 residues. Trimming stripped 0 bases from V and 2 bases from J, with 9 bases between. Germline V gene data show CDR1 as SGHRS and CDR2 as YFSETQ. The CDR3: CASSLDSEGNQPQHF. The CDR3 DNA is TGCGCCAGCAGCTTGGATTCCGAGGGCAATCAGCCCCAGCATTTT.

The chain recombines TRBV4-3 with TRBJ2-5; D gene ambiguous. Between the trimmed V and J ends, which lost 0 bases and 5 bases, there was a span of 7 bases. CDR1 is LGHNA and CDR2 is YSLEER in the germline V gene. This CDR3 comprises 13 residues. CDR3 bases: TGCGCCAGCAGCCAAGATAGCTGGGAGACCCAGTACTTC. Protein sequence: CASSQDSWETQYF.

The chain uses TRBV3-1 (or the pseudogene TRBV3-2) and TRBJ2-2, with TRBD2 matching 11 bases. The CDR3 is 17 residues long. V trimming: 4 bases; J trimming: 1 base; junction bases outside the gene matches: 5. Germline CDR1 LGHDT, CDR2 YNNKEL (reference sequence). CDR3 sequence reads: CASSPPLAGGNTGELFF. The CDR3 region has the DNA TGTGCCAGCAGCCCCCCCCTAGCGGGAGGGAACACCGGGGAGCTGTTTTTT.

The J gene is TRBJ2-1, the V gene TRBV6-2 or TRBV6-3, with 12 nucleotides matching TRBD2. CDR1 and CDR2 from the germline V gene are MNHEY and SVGEGT. The CDR3 contains 17 residues. V lost 6 bases and J lost 0; bases outside the gene matches: 6. The CDR3 sequence is CASSRSLAGGSYNEQFF. DNA for the CDR3: TGTGCCAGCAGCCGCTCACTAGCGGGGGGCTCCTACAATGAGCAGTTCTTC.

This chain joins TRBV6-6 and TRBJ1-2; the D is unclear. Germline V CDR1 and CDR2: MNHNY, SVGAGI (reference sequence). V was trimmed by 6 bases and J by 4 bases, leaving 18 bases between them. This CDR3 is 15 amino acids long. CDR3 coding DNA: TGTGCCAGCAGCCCCGGGGAGGGAAGGGTCTATGGCTACACCTTC. It codes for CASSPGEGRVYGYTF.